These 7 T cell receptor beta chains were sequenced from one sample in a study of shared clonotypes between healthy human individuals. Using immunoSEQ multiplex PCR, the repertoire was profiled, and TCRdb retains in-frame clones only, with some absent. The sample has over 2 million clones, about 95% seen once. As defined, naive CD8 cells were CD45RO-negative and positively selected for CCR7, with terminally differentiated effector memory CD45RA+ cells excluded. Source material: naive CD8+ T cells sorted from blood. These receptors came from a man between 18 and 35 years old in good health.

The V gene is TRBV30, the J gene TRBJ1-1, with D perhaps matching TRBD1 (5 bases). The germline V and J ends were trimmed by 0 bases and 7 bases, with 12 bases remaining between them. The CDR3 is 13 amino acids. CDR1 and CDR2 (germline): GTSNPN, SVGIG (reference sequence). In DNA, the CDR3 is TGTGCCTGGAGTGTAACCTGGGGCGGTGAAGCTTTCTTT. Its protein product is CAWSVTWGGEAFF.

This rearrangement joins TRBV6-1 to TRBJ1-4, with D hard to call. The CDR3 sequence is 14 residues long. Germline lookup yields CDR1 MNHNS and CDR2 SASEGT. V lost 1 base to trimming and J lost 7 bases, with 10 bases between them. The CDR3 DNA follows: TGTGCCAGCAGTGAAGGGAGGCCTTTTGAAAAACTGTTTTTT. Protein product: CASSEGRPFEKLFF.

This chain links TRBV27 with TRBJ1-6; tentatively, D is TRBD1 (5 bases). The CDR3 extends over 16 amino acids. CDR1 is MNHEY, CDR2 SMNVEV, per germline (reference sequence). The germline V and J ends were trimmed by 6 bases and 5 bases, with 17 bases remaining between them. CDR3 in amino acids: CASRPLWRGNNSPLHF. CDR3 nucleotide sequence: TGTGCCAGCAGGCCCCTATGGCGGGGGAATAATTCACCCCTCCACTTT.

As concerns this clone: The sample carries other DNA sequences with the same CDR3. This chain joins TRBV27 and TRBJ2-7; 9 positions match TRBD2. The length of the CDR3 is 16 residues. CDR1 and CDR2 (germline): MNHEY, SMNVEV (reference sequence). Trimming removed 5 bases from V and 0 bases from J; junction bases left unmatched: 8. CDR3 in DNA: TGTGCCAGCAGTCCGTCTAGCGGGGAAAGCTCCTACGAGCAGTACTTC. Encoded protein: CASSPSSGESSYEQYF.

The chain recombines TRBV28 with TRBJ2-5; 7 bases align to TRBD1. Germline CDR1 MDHEN, CDR2 SYDVKM. Trimming took 6 bases from V and 1 from J; bases not matched to a gene: 11. The CDR3 is made up of 16 amino acids. The CDR3 loop is CASSTGTEDSQETQYF. The CDR3 nucleotides are TGTGCCAGCAGCACTGGGACAGAAGACTCCCAAGAGACCCAGTACTTC.

V usage is TRBV15 and J usage is TRBJ2-7, with 7 bases that match TRBD2. Germline V lookup: CDR1 LNHNV, CDR2 YYDKDF (reference sequence). CDR3 length equals 17 residues. The J segment lost 2 bases and the V segment lost 0 bases, leaving 10 bases of the junction unmatched. The DNA for the CDR3 is TGTGCCACCAGCAGAGATCTTTGGCGGGAGAGTGCCTACGAGCAGTACTTC. Its protein is CATSRDLWRESAYEQYF.

This clone showed up just a few times. The chain recombines TRBV2 with TRBJ1-1; no clear D. Germline V CDR1 and CDR2: SNHLY, FYNNEI. This CDR3 has 12 amino acids. V was shortened by 7 bases and J by 2 bases, with 8 bases between the two germline ends. Here the CDR3 DNA reads TGTGCCAGCACCAAAACAAACACTGAAGCTTTCTTT. Translation gives CASTKTNTEAFF.